The clone carrying this TCR beta chain turned up a few times. What it binds is unknown. CDR3 length: 14 amino acids. Between the trimmed V and J ends, which lost 4 bases and 3 bases, there was a span of 13 bases. The germline V gene encodes CDR1 MNHEY and CDR2 SVGAGI. The assay was immunoSEQ multiplex PCR, and TCRdb's table has in-frame clones only and misses some. The data show about 5,200 clones, with over 60% seen just once and 7.7% held by the top ten. The data are from a study of tissue T cells after allogeneic stem cell transplantation. Notes on the study in general: TCR repertoires tracked anatomic similarity, regardless of disease or transplant status. Only a limited share of tissue TCRs appeared in blood or spleen. Alloreactivity or antigen specificity of tissue TCRs was not determined; some clones might be host cells. Motif-based clustering found tissue-specific repertoire signatures shared across patients, though few clones were shared.

The rearrangement joins TRBV6-5 to TRBJ2-7; D gene ambiguous. This sequence was found in an older female donor with lung cancer. Sequenced material: tissue from the colon, taken at autopsy. The CDR3 loop is CASSSNPPLYEQYF. The DNA of the CDR3 is TGTGCCAGCAGTTCCAACCCCCCCCTCTACGAGCAGTACTTC.